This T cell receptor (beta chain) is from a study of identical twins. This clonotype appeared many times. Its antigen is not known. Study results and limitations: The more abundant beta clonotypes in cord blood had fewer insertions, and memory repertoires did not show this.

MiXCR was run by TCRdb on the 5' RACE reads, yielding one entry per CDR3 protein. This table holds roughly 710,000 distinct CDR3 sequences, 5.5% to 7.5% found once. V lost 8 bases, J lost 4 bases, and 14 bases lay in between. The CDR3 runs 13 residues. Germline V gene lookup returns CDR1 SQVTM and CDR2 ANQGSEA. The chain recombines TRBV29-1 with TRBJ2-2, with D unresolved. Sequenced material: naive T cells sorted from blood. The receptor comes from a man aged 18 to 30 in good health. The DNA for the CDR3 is TGCAGCATAACACGGGCGTCCACCGGGGAGCTGTTTTTT. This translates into CSITRASTGELFF.